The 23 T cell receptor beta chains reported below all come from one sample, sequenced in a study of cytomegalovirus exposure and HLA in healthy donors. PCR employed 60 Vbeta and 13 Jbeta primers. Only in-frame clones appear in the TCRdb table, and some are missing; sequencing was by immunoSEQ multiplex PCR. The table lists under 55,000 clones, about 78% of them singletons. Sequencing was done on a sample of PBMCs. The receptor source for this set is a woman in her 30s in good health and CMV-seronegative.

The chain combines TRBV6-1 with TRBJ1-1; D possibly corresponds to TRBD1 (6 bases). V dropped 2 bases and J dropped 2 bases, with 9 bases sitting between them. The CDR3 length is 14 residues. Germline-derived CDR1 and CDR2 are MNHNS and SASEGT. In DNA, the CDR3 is TGTGCCAGCAGTGAACAGGGGAGAAACACTGAAGCTTTCTTT. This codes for CASSEQGRNTEAFF.

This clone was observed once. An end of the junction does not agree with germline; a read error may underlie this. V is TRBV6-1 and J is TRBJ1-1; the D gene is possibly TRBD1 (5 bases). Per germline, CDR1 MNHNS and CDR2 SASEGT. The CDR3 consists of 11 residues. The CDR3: CASSQRGRGEF. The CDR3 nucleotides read TGTGCCAGCAGTCAAAGGGGCCGAGGAGAGTTT.

As DNA, the CDR3 is TGTGCCTGGAGTAAGGGACAAGAGAATGAAAAACTGTTTTTT. This codes for CAWSKGQENEKLFF. The gene calls are TRBV30 and TRBJ1-4; a weak D match, TRBD1 (6 bases). The CDR3 extends over 14 amino acids. Germline CDR1 reads GTSNPN; CDR2 reads SVGIG (reference sequence). Between the trimmed V and J ends, which lost 2 bases and 5 bases, there was a span of 12 bases.

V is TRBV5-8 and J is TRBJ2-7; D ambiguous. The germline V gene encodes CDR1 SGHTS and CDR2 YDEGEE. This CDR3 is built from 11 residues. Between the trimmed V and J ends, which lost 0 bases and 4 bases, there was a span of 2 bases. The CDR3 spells CASSLAYEQYF. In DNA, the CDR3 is TGTGCCAGCAGCTTGGCGTACGAGCAGTACTTC.

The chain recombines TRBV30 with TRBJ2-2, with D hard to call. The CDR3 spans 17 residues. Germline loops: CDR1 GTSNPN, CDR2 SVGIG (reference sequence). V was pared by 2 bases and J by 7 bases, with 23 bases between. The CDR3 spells CAWSTYGRWIYHGELFF. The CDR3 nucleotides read TGTGCCTGGAGTACCTATGGCAGGTGGATTTATCACGGGGAGCTGTTTTTT. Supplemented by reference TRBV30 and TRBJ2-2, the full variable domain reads SQTIHQWPATLVQPVGSPLSLECTVEGTSNPNLYWYRQAAGRGLQLLFYSVGIGQISSEVPQNLSASRPQDRQFILSSKKLLLSDSGFYLCAWSTYGRWIYHGELFFGEGSRLTVL.

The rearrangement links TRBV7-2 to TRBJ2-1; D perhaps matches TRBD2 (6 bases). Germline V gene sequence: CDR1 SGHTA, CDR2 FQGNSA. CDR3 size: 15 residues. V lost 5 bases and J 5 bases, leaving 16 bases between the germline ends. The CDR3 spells CASSLWWDLNNEQFF. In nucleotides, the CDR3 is TGTGCCAGCAGCCTCTGGTGGGACTTGAACAATGAGCAGTTCTTC.

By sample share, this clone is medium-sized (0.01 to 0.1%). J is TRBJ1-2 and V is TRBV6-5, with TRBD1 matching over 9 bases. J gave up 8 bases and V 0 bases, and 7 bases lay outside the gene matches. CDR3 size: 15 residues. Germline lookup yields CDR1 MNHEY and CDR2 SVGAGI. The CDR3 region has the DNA TGTGCCAGCAGTTACTCACCGGACAGGGGCGGAGGCTACACCTTC. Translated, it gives CASSYSPDRGGGYTF.

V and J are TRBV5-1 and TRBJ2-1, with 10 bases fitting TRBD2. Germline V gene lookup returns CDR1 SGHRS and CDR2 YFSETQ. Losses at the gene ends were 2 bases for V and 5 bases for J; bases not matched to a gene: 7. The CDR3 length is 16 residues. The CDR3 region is CASSFLSGGDDNEQFF. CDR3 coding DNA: TGCGCCAGCAGCTTTCTGAGCGGGGGGGATGACAATGAGCAGTTCTTC.

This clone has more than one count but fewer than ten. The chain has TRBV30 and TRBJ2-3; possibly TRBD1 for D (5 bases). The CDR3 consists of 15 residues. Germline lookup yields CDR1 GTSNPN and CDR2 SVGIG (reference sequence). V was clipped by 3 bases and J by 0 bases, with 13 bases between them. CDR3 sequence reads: CAWRSWGRSTDTQYF. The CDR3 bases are TGTGCCTGGAGGAGCTGGGGCCGTAGCACAGATACGCAGTATTTT.

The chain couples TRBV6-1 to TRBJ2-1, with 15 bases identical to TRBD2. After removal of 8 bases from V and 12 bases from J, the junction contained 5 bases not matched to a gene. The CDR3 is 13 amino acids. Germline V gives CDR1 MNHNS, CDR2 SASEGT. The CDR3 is CASHLGLAGGQFF. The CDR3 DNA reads TGTGCCAGCCACTTGGGACTAGCGGGAGGGCAGTTCTTC.

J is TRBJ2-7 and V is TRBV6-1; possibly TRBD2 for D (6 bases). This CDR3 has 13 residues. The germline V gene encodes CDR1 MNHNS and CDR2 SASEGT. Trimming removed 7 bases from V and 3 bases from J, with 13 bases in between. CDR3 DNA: TGTGCCAGCACCCCCCAGGAGGGCTACGAGCAGTACTTC. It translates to CASTPQEGYEQYF.

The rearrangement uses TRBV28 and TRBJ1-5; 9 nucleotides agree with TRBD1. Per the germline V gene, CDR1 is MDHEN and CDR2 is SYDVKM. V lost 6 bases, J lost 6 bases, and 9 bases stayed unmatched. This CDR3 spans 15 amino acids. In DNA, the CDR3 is TGTGCCAGCAGCTGGGGACAGGGAGAGAGTCAGCCCCAGCATTTT. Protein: CASSWGQGESQPQHF.

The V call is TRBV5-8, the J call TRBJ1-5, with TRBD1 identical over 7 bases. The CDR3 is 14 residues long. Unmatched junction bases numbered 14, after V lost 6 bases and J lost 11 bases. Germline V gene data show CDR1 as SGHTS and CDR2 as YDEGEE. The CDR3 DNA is TGTGCCAGCACCGACAGGGTCCCCGGGGTGGCCCAGCATTTT. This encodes CASTDRVPGVAQHF.

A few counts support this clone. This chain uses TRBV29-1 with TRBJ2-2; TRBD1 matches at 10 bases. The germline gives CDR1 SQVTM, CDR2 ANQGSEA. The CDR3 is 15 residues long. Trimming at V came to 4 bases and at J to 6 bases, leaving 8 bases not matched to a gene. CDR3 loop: CSVAGTGVSSGELFF. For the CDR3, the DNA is TGCAGCGTTGCCGGGACAGGGGTTTCTTCCGGGGAGCTGTTTTTT.

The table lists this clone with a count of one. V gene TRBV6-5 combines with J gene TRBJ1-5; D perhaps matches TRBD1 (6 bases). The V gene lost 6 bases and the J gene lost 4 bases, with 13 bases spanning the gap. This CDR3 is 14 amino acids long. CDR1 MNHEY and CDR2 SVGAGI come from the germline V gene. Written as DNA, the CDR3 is TGTGCCAGCAGCAACAGGGTGAGGAATCAGCCCCAGCATTTT. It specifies CASSNRVRNQPQHF.

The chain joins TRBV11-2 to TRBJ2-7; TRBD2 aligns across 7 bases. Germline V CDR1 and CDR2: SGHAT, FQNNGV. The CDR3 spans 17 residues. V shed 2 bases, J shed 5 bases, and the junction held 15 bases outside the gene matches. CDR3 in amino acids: CASSLPVPRAGRHEQYF. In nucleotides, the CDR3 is TGTGCCAGCAGCTTACCAGTCCCGAGAGCGGGGAGGCACGAGCAGTACTTC.

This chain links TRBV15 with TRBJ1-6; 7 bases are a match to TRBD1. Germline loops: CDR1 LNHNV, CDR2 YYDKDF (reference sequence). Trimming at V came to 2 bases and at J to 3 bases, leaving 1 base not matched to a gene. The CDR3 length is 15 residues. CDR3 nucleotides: TGTGCCACCAGCAGAACAGGGGTCTATAATTCACCCCTCCACTTT. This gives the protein CATSRTGVYNSPLHF.

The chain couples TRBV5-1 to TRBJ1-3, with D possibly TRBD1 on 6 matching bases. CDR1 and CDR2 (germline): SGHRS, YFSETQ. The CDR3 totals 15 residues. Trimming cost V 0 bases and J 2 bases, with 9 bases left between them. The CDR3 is CASSLDWDTGNTIYF. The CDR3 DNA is TGCGCCAGCAGCTTGGACTGGGACACTGGAAACACCATATATTTT.

The CDR3 region is CASPSGRGGPNEQYF. CDR3 DNA: TGTGCCAGCCCATCCGGGCGGGGGGGCCCGAACGAGCAGTACTTC. The chain couples TRBV25-1 to TRBJ2-7, with 9 bases lining up with TRBD2. The V gene end was trimmed by 8 bases and the J gene end by 5 bases; junction bases not matched to a gene: 13. CDR1 is MGHDK and CDR2 is SYGVNS in the germline V gene. The CDR3 is 15 residues long.

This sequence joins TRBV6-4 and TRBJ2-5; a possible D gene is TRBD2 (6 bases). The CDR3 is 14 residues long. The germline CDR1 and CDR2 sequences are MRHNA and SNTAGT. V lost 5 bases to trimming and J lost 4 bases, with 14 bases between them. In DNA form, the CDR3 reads TGTGCCAGCAGTCAGACAGCGGAGGGAGAGACCCAGTACTTC. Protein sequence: CASSQTAEGETQYF.

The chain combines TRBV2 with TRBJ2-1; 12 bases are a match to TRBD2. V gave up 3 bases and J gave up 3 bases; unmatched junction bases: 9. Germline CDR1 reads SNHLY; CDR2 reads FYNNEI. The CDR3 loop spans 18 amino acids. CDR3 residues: CASSDLLAGGVNYNEQFF. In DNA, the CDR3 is TGTGCCAGCAGTGACCTACTAGCGGGAGGAGTAAACTACAATGAGCAGTTCTTC.

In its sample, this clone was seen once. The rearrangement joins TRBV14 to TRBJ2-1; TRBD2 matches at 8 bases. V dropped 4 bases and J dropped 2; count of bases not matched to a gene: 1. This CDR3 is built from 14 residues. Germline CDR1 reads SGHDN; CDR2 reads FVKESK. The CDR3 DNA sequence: TGTGCCAGCAGCCCGGGACTAGCCTACAATGAGCAGTTCTTC. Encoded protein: CASSPGLAYNEQFF.

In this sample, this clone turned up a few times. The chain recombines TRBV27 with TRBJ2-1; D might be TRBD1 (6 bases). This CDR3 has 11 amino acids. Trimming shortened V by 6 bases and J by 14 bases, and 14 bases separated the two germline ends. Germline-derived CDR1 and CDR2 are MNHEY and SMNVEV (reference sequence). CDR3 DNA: TGTGCCAGCAGGGCCGTACAGGGCGAGTTCTTC. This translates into CASRAVQGEFF.